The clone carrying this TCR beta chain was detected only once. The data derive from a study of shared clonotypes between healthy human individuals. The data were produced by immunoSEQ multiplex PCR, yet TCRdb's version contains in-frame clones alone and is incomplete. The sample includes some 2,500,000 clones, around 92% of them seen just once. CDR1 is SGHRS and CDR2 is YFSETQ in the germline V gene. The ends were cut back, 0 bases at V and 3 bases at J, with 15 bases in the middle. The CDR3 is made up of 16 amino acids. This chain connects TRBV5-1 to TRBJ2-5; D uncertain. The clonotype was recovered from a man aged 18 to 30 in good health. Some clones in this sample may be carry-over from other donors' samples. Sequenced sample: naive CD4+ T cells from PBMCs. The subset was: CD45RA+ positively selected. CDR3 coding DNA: TGCGCCAGCAGCTTGGAGATAAATGCGCCAAAAGAGACCCAGTACTTC. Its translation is CASSLEINAPKETQYF.